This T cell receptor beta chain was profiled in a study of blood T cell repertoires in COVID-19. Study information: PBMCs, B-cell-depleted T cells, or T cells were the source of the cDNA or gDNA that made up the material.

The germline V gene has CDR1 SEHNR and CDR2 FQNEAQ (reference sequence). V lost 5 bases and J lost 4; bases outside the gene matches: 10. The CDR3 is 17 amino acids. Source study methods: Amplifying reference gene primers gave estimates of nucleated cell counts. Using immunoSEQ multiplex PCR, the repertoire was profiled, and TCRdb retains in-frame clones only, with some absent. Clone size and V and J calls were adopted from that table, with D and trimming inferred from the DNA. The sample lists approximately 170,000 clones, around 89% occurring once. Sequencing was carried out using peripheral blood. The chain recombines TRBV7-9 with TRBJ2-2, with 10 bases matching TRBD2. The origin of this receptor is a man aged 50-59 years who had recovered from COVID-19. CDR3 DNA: TGTGCCAGCAGCCGAGCCGGACTAGCGGCGGCCACCGGGGAGCTGTTTTTT. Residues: CASSRAGLAAATGELFF.